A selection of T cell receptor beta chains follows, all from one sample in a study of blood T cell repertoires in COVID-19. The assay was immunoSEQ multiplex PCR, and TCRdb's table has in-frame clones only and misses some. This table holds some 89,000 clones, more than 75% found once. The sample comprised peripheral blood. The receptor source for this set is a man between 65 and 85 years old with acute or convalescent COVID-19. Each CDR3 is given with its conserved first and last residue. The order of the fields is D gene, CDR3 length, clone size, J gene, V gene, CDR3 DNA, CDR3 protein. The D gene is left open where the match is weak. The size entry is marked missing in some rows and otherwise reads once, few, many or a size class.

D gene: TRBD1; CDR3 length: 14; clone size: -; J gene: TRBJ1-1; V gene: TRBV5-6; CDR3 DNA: TGTGCCAGCAGCTTAAACAGGGGTAACACTGAAGCTTTCTTT; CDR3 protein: CASSLNRGNTEAFF
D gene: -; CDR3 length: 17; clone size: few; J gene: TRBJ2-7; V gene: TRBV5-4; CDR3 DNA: TGTGCCAGCAGCTTACGGCAAGGGCAGGGAAGCTCCTACGAGCAGTACTTC; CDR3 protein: CASSLRQGQGSSYEQYF
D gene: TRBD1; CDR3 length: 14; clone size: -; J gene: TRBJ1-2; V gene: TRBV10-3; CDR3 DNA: TGTGCCATCAGCGACTTGAGGGGGCCGGAGGGCTACACCTTC; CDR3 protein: CAISDLRGPEGYTF
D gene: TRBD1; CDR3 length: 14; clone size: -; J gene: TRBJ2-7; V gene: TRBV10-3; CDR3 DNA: TGTGCCATCAGTGAGTCCAGGGGGCCCTACGAGCAGTACTTC; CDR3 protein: CAISESRGPYEQYF
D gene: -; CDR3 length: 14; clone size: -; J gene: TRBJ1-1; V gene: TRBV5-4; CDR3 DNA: TGTGCCAGCAGCTCCGCCGGGGTGCGGCCTGAAGCTTTCTTT; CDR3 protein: CASSSAGVRPEAFF
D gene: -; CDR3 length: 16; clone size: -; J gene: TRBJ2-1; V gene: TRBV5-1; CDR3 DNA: TGCGCCAGCTCCCGGGGAGCAGGGGATTATGATCGTGAGCAGTTCTTC; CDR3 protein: CASSRGAGDYDREQFF
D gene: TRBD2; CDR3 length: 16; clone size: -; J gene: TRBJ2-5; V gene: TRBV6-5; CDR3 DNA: TGTGCCAGCAGTTTGCGACTAGCGGGGGGGCAAGAGACCCAGTACTTC; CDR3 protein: CASSLRLAGGQETQYF
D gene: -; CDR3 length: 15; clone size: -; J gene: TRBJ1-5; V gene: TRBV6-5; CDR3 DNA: TGTGCCAGCAGACACGTGGGGGGTCCTGATCAGCCCCAGCATTTT; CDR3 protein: CASRHVGGPDQPQHF
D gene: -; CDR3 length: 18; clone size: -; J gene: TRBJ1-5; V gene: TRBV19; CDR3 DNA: TGTGCCAGTAGTTACGACCCAGGGGCCCAATATAGCAATCAGCCCCAGCATTTT; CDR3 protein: CASSYDPGAQYSNQPQHF
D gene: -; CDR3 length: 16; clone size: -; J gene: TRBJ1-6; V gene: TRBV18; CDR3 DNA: TGTGCCAGCTCCCAGGGATTAGGGGGAGTAGATTCACCCCTCCACTTT; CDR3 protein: CASSQGLGGVDSPLHF
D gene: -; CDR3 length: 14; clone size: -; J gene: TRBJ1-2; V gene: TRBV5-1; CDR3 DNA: TGCGCCAGCAGCTTGAGTAGGGACTCTGGTGGCTACACCTTC; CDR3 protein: CASSLSRDSGGYTF
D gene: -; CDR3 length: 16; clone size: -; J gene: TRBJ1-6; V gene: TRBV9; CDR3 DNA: TGTGCCAGCAGCGAGGACGGGGGGGGTAGGAATTCACCCCTCCACTTT; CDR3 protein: CASSEDGGGRNSPLHF
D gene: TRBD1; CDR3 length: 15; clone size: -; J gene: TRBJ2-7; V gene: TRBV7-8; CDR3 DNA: TGTGCCAGCAGCTCAGGGACAGGTTGGGTCTACGAGCAGTACTTC; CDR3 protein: CASSSGTGWVYEQYF
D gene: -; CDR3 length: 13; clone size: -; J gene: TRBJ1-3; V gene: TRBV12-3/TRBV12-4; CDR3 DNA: TGTGCCAGCAGCCAGGGTACGGGAAACACCATATATTTT; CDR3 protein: CASSQGTGNTIYF
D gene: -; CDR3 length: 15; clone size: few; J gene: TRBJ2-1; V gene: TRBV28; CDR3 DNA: TGTGCCAGCAGTTTAGGGTCTAGCTCCTACAATGAGCAGTTCTTC; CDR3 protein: CASSLGSSSYNEQFF
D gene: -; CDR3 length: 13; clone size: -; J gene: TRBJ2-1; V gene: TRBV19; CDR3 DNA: TGTGCCAGTAACGACAGGCCACTTACTGAGCAGTTCTTC; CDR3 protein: CASNDRPLTEQFF
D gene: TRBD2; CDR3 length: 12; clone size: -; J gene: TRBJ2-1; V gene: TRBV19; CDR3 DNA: TGTGCCACGGGGAGGGGACGCGATGAGCAGTTCTTC; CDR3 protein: CATGRGRDEQFF
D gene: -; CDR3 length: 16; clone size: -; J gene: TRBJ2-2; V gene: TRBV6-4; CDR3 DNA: TGTGCCAGCAGTCCCCTGCCGGGGAGCCCCACCGGGGAGCTGTTTTTT; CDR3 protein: CASSPLPGSPTGELFF
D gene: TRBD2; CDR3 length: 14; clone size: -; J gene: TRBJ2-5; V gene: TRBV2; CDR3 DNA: TGTGCCAGCAGGGGACTAGCAATACAAGAGACCCAGTACTTC; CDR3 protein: CASRGLAIQETQYF
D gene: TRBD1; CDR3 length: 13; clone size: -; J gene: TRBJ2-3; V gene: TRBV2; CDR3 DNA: TGTGCCAGCGGACAGGGCAGCACAGATACGCAGTATTTT; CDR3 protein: CASGQGSTDTQYF
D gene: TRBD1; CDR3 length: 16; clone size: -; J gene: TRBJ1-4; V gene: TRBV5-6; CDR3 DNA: TGTGCCAGCAGCCTAACAGGGGCCTCAACTAATGAAAAACTGTTTTTT; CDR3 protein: CASSLTGASTNEKLFF
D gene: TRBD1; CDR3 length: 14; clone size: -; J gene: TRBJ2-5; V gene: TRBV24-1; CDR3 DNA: TGTGCCACCAGTGAGACAGGGGGCTGGGAGACCCAGTACTTC; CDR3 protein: CATSETGGWETQYF
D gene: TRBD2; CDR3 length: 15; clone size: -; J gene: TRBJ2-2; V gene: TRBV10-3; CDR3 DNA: TGTGCCATCAGTCTAGCGGGGGGCGTTACCGGGGAGCTGTTTTTT; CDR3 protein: CAISLAGGVTGELFF
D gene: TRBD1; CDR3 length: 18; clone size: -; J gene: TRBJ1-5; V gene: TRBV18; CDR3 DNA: TGTGCCAGCTCACCGGGGACTCGGGACAGCTGGGGTAAGCAGCCCCAGCATTTT; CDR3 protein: CASSPGTRDSWGKQPQHF
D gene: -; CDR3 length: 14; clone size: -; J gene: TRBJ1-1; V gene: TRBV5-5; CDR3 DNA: TGTGCCAGCAGCTTGGTCACGACGGGTACTGAAGCTTTCTTT; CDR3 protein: CASSLVTTGTEAFF
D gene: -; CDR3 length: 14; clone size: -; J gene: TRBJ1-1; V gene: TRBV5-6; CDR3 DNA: TGTGCCAGCAGCTTGGGACAGGCGAACACTGAAGCTTTCTTT; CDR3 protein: CASSLGQANTEAFF
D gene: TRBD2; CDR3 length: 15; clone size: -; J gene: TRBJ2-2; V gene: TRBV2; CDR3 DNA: TGTGCCAGCACGGTTATGACTAGCGCCACCGGGGAGCTGTTTTTT; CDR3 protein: CASTVMTSATGELFF
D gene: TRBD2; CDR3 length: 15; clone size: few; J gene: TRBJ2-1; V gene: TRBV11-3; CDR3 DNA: TGTGCCAGCAGCCACGGAGGGCTAGCGGGGAATGAGCAGTTCTTC; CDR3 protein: CASSHGGLAGNEQFF
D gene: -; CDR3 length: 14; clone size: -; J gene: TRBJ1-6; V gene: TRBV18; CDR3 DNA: TGTGCCAGCTCACCGAGAAGAGATAATTCACCCCTCCACTTT; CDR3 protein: CASSPRRDNSPLHF
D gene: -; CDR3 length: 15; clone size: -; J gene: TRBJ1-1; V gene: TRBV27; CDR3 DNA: TGTGCCAGCAGTCCCACGACTACGGCAACCACTGAAGCTTTCTTT; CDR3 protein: CASSPTTTATTEAFF
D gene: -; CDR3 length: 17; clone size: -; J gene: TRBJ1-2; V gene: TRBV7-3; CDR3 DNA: TGTGCCAGCAGCTTGCTCCCGGGACTGATAGCTAACTATGGCTACACCTTC; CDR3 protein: CASSLLPGLIANYGYTF
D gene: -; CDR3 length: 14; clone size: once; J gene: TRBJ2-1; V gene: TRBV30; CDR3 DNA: TGTGCCTGGATTAGCGTAAACAGGGTGGCTGAGCAGTTCTTC; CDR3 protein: CAWISVNRVAEQFF
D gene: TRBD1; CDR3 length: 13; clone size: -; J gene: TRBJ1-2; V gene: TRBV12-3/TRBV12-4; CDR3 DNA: TGTGCCAGCAGAGAGACAGGGGGCCGGGGCTACACCTTC; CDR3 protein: CASRETGGRGYTF
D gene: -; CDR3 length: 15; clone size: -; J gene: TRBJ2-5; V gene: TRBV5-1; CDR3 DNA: TGCGCCAGCAGCTTGCAGACAACCCTCCAAGAGACCCAGTACTTC; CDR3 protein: CASSLQTTLQETQYF
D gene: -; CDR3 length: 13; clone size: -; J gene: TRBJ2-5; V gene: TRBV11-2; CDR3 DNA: TGTGCCAGCAGCCCCCCTTCGGGGGAGACCCAGTACTTC; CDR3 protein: CASSPPSGETQYF
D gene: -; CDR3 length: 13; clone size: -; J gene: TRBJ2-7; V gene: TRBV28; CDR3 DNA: TGTGCCAGCAGTTTTCAGGGGTCCTACGAGCAGTACTTC; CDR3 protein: CASSFQGSYEQYF
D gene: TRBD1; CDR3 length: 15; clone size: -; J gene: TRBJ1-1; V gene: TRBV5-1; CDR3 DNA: TGCGCCAGCAGCTTGGGGACAGGGGGAAGCACTGAAGCTTTCTTT; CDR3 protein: CASSLGTGGSTEAFF
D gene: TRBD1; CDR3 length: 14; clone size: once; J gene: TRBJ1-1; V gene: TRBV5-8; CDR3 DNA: TGTGCCAGCAGCTCCAGGGGGCCGAACACTGAAGCTTTCTTT; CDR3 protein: CASSSRGPNTEAFF
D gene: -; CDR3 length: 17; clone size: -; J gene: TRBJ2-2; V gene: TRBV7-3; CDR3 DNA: TGTGCCAGCAGCTTAATTCCCAGCGGGCTGAACACCGGGGAGCTGTTTTTT; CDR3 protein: CASSLIPSGLNTGELFF
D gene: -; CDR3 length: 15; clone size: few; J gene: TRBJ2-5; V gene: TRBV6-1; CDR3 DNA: TGTGCCAGCAGTGACAGGGATAAGTTGTTGGAGACCCAGTACTTC; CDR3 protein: CASSDRDKLLETQYF
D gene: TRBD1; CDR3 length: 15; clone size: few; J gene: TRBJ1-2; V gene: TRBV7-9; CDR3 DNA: TGTGCCAGCAGTCAAAGGACAGGCATTAACTATGGCTACACCTTC; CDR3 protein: CASSQRTGINYGYTF
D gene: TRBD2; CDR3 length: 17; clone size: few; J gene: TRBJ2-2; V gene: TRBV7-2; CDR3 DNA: TGTGCCAGCAGCTCCGGGACTAGCGGGAGGAACACCGGGGAGCTGTTTTTT; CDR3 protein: CASSSGTSGRNTGELFF
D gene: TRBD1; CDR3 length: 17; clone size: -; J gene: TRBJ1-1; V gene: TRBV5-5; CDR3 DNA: TGTGCCAGCAGCTTGGGTTCTACCTTTACAGGGGGCACTGAAGCTTTCTTT; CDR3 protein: CASSLGSTFTGGTEAFF
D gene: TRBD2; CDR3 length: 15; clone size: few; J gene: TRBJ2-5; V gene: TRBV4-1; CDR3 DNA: TGCGCCAGCAGCCAGGCAGGGACTAGCAGGGAGACCCAGTACTTC; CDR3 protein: CASSQAGTSRETQYF
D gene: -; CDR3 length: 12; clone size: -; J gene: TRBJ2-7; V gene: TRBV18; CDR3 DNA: TGTGCCAGCTCACAACTCGCCTACGAGCAGTACTTC; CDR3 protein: CASSQLAYEQYF
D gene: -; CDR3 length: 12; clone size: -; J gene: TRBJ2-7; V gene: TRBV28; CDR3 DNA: TGTGCCAGCTCGTCGAGAGCCTACGAGCAGTACTTC; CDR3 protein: CASSSRAYEQYF
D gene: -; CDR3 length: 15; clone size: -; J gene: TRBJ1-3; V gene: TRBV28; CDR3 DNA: TGTGCCAGCAGTTTAGACGGGGGCTCTGGAAACACCATATATTTT; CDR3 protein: CASSLDGGSGNTIYF
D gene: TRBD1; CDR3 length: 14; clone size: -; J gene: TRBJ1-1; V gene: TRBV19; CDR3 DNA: TGTGCCAGTGGAGGGGGACAGACGAACACTGAAGCTTTCTTT; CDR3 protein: CASGGGQTNTEAFF
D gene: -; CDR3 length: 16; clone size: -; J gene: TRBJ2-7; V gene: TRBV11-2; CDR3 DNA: TGTGCCAGCAGCCGCCCGGCCGCAGGTACGACAACCGGCCGGTACTTC; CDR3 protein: CASSRPAAGTTTGRYF
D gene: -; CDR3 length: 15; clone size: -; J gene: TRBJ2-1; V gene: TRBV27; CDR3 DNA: TGTGCCAGCAGTTTAGGAGGGTGGGCCTACAATGAGCAGTTCTTC; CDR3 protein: CASSLGGWAYNEQFF
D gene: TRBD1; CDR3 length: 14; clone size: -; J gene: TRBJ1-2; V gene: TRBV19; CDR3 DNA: TGTGCCAGTACCGACCGGGACAGGGAACCTGGCTACACCTTC; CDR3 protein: CASTDRDREPGYTF
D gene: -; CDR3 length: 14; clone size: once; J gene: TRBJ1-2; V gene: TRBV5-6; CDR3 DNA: TGTGCCAGCAGCTTGGTGAGACAGCTCTATGGCTACACCTTC; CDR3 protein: CASSLVRQLYGYTF
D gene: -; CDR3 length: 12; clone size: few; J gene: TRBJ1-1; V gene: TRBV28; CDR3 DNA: TGTGCCAGCAGTTTATGGGGAGGGGAAGCTTTCTTT; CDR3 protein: CASSLWGGEAFF
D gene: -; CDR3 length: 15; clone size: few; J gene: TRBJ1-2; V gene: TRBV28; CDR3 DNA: TGTGCCAGTGGACAGCCACGGGGGGGGATGGATGGCTACACCTTC; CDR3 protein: CASGQPRGGMDGYTF
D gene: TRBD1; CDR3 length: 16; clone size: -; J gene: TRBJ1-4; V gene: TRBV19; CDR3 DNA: TGTGCCAGTAGTGCCCTCCGGACAGGGGGTAATGAAAAACTGTTTTTT; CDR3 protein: CASSALRTGGNEKLFF